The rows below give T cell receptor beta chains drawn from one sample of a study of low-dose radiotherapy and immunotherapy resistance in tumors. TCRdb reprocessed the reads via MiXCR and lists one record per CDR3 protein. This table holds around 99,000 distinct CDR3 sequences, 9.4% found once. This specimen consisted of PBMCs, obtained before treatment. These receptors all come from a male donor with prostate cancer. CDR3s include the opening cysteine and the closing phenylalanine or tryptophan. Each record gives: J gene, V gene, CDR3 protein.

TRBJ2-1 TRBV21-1 CASSKLQATVQGNKFF
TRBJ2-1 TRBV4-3 CASSPGTGRREQFF
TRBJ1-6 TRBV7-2 CASSRRDRYNSPLHF
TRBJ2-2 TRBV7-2 CASSPTRGVGTGELFF
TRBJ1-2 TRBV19 CASSPLTGTDGYTF
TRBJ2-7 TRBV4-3 CASSQEKREGLWEQYF
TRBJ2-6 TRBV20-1 CSARRGQDPGANVLTF
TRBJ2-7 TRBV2 CTSSGRRTGGSYEQYF
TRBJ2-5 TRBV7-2 CASSPLGAQETQYF
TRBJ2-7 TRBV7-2 CASSSPGLAGEQYF
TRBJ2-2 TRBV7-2 CASSRSAGANTGELFF
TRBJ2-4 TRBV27 CASSLNRVKNIQYF
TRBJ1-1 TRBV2 CASRLLGSSEAFF
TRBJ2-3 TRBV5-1 CASSGQGRADTQYF
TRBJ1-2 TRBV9 CASSQEWTVGANYGYTF
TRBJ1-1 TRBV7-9 CASSRAGPGAFF
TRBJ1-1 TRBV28 CASSPQGQGLVTEAFF
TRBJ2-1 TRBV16 CASSHRTRNYNEQFF
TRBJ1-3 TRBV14 CASSQDLAFSGNTIYF
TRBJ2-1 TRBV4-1 CASSQDGTAGGGGEQFF
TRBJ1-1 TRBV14 CASSQDVQGSGAFF
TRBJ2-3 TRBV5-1 CASSLGRGDLTDTQYF
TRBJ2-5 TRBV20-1 CSAGGLADMGSGTQYF
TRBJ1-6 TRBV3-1 CASSQLGGSPLHF
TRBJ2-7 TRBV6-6 CASSYWGLHEQYF
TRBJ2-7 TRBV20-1 CSASSIASEQYF
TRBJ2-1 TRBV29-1 CSVDSQGALRNEQFF
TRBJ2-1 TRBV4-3 CASSQDRRQSADEQFF
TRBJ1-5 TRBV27 CASSFPLPTGLRQPQHF
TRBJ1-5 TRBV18 CASSRDRAANQPQHF
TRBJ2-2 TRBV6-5 CASNSANTGELFF
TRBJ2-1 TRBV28 CASSRAGGLDNEQFF
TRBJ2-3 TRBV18 CASSIIYGADTQYF
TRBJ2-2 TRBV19 CASSPSGTVTNTGELFF
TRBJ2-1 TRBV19 CASSIEGHWPYNEQFF
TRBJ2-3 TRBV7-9 CASSLLGSEDTQYF
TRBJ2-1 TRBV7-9 CASSLRTRSYNEQFF
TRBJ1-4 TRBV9 CASSVGGAVTNEKLFF
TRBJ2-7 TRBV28 CAIGQGELYEQYF
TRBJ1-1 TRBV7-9 CASSPQDRGTAYAFF
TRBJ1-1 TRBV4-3 CASSLNRGQGEAFF
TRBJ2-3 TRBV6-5 CASRFKLTATSTDTQYF
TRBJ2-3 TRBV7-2 CASSAVRGGSTDTQYF
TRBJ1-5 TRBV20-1 CSANINPGQFSNQPQHF
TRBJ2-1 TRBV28 CASSQTSGRYNEQFF
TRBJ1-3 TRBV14 CASSQVENTIYF
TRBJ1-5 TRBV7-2 CASSLDRDGNQPQHF
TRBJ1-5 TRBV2 CASSDTGHLDQPQHF
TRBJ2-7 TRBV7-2 CASSLAYRGCVLICEQYF
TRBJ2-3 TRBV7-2 CASKKRELDTQYF
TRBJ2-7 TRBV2 CASSGRGHLGLEQYF
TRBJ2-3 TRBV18 CASSPPMAGGTDTQYF
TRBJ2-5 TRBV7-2 CASSPGTSTKTQYF
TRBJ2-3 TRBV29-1 CSVASGSTDTQYF
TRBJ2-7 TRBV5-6 CASSLEPSSYEQYF
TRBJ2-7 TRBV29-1 CSAIQGSYEQYF
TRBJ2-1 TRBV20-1 CSATGQGSGGYNEQFF
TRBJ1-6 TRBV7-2 CASSYRTGGGSPLHF
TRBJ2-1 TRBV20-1 CSLKGSWYNEQFF